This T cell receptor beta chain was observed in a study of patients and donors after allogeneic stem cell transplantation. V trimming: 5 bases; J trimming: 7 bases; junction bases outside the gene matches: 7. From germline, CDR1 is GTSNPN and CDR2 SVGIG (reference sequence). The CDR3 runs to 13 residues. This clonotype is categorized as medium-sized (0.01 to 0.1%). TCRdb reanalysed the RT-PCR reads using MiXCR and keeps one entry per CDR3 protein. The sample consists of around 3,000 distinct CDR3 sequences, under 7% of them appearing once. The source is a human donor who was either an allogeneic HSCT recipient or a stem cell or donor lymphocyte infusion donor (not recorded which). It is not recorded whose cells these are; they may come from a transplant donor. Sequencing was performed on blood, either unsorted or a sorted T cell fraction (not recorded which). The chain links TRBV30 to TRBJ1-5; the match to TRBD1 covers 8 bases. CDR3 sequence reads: CAWETDRGQPQHF. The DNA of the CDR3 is TGTGCCTGGGAGACAGACAGGGGACAGCCCCAGCATTTT.